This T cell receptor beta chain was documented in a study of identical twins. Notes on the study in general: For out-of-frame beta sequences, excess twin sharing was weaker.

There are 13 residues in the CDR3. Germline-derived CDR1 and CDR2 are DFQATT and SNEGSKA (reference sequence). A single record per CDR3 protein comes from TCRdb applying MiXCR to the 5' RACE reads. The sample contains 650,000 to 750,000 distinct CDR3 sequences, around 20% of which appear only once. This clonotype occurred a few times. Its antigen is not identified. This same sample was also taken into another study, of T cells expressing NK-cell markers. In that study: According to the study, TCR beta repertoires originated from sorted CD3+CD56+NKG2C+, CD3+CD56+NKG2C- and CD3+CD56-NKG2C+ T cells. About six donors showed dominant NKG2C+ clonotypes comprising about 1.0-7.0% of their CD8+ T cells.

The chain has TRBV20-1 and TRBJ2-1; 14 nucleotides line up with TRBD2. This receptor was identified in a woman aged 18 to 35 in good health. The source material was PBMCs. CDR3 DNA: TGCTCCGGGACTAGCGGGAGAGAAAATGAGCAGTTCTTC. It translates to CSGTSGRENEQFF.